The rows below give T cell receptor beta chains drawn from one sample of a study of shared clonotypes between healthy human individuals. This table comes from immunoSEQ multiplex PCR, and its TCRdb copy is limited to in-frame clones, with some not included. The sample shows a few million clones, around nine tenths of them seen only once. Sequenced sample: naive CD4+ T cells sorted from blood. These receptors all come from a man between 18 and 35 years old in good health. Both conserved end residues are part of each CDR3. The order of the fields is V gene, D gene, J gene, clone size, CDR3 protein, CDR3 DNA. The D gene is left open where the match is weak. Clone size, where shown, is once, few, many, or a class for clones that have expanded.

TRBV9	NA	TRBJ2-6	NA	CASSAANVLTF	TGTGCCAGCAGCGCGGCCAACGTCCTGACTTTC
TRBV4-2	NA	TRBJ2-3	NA	CASARLSTDTQYF	TGTGCCAGCGCCCGTCTTAGCACAGATACGCAGTATTTT
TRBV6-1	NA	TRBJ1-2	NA	CASSTLSGYTF	TGTGCCAGCAGTACTCTCTCTGGCTACACCTTC
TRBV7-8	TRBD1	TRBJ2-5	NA	CASSLSTGVETQYF	TGTGCCAGCAGCTTGTCTACAGGGGTGGAGACCCAGTACTTC
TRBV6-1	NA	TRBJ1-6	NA	CASSEWSSDRNSPLHF	TGTGCCAGCAGTGAATGGTCCTCGGATCGGAATTCACCCCTCCACTTT
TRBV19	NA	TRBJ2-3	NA	CASSISGDTQYF	TGTGCCAGTAGTATATCAGGGGATACGCAGTATTTT
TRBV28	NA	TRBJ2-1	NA	CASSSWMSLGTYNEQFF	TGTGCCAGCAGTTCATGGATGTCCCTCGGCACCTACAATGAGCAGTTCTTC
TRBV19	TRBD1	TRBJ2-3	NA	CASSLTGGLDTQYF	TGTGCCAGTAGTTTGACAGGGGGCTTAGATACGCAGTATTTT
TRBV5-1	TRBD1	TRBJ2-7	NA	CASSLRTGSSYEQYF	TGCGCCAGCAGCTTAAGGACAGGGAGCTCCTACGAGCAGTACTTC
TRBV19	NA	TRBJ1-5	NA	CASSQTRGNQPQHF	TGTGCCAGTAGCCAGACCCGCGGCAATCAGCCCCAGCATTTT
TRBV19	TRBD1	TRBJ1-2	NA	CASSTAGGPYGYTF	TGTGCCAGTAGTACCGCAGGGGGCCCCTATGGCTACACCTTC
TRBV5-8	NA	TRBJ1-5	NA	CASSLGGYSNQPQHF	TGTGCCAGCAGTTTGGGAGGATATAGCAATCAGCCCCAGCATTTT
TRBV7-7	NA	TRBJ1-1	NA	CASSSGLRKMNTEAFF	TGTGCTAGCAGCTCAGGACTTAGGAAAATGAACACTGAAGCTTTCTTT
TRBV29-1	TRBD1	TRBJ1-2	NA	CSVRQGEAGYTF	TGCAGCGTTCGACAGGGTGAAGCTGGCTACACCTTC
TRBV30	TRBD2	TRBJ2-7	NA	CAGRVAGVYEQYF	TGTGCCGGACGGGTAGCGGGAGTCTACGAGCAGTACTTC
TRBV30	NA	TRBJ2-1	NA	CAWSRDFSDEQFF	TGTGCCTGGAGTCGGGACTTTAGCGATGAGCAGTTCTTC
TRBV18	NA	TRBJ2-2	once	CASSRDTNTGELFF	TGTGCCAGCTCTCGGGACACCAACACCGGGGAGCTGTTTTTT
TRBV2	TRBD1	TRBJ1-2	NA	CASSAGTAANYGYTF	TGTGCCAGCAGTGCAGGGACAGCAGCTAACTATGGCTACACCTTC
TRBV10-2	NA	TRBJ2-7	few	CATKRGSSYEQYF	TGCGCCACCAAAAGAGGCAGCTCCTACGAGCAGTACTTC
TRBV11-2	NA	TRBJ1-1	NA	CASSSGRQGGPQRAFF	TGTGCCAGCAGCTCCGGTCGGCAGGGCGGTCCCCAAAGGGCTTTCTTT
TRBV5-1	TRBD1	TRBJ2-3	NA	CASSLTGGWADTQYF	TGCGCCAGCAGCCTGACAGGGGGTTGGGCAGATACGCAGTATTTT
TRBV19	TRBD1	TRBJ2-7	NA	CASSITGTGGPYEQYF	TGTGCCAGTAGTATAACCGGGACAGGGGGTCCCTACGAGCAGTACTTC
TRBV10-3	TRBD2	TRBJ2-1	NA	CAITSGRSYNEQFF	TGTGCCATCACTAGCGGGAGATCCTACAATGAGCAGTTCTTC
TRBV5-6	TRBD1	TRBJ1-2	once	CASSPGQGLNYGYTF	TGTGCCAGCAGCCCCGGACAGGGATTAAACTATGGCTACACCTTC
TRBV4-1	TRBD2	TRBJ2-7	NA	CASSQPRTSGNEQYF	TGCGCCAGCAGCCAACCCCGGACTAGCGGGAACGAGCAGTACTTC
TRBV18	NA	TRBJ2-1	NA	CASSRDSWNEQFF	TGTGCCAGCTCCCGGGACTCCTGGAATGAGCAGTTCTTC
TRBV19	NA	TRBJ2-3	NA	CASSFRGHYTDTQYF	TGTGCCAGTAGTTTCCGGGGGCATTACACAGATACGCAGTATTTT